These 2 T cell receptor beta chains share one sample of origin, sequenced in a study of blood T cell repertoires in COVID-19. Libraries were prepared by immunoSEQ multiplex PCR; TCRdb keeps only in-frame clonotypes and omits some of them. Here the sample spans about 39,000 clones, approximately 91% being singletons. Sequencing used peripheral blood. Source of these receptors: a man in his fifties with active COVID-19.

The table lists this clone with a count of one. V gene TRBV4-2 combines with J gene TRBJ2-3, with D possibly TRBD1 on 6 matching bases. The germline CDR1 and CDR2 sequences are LGHNA and YNFKEQ. This CDR3 has 19 residues. Trimming shortened V by 2 bases and J by 0 bases, and 21 bases separated the two germline ends. In DNA, the CDR3 is TGTGCCAGCAGCCAACCGGGACAAGGGGGTCTTTCTAGCACAGATACGCAGTATTTT. Translated, it gives CASSQPGQGGLSSTDTQYF.

The genes are TRBV20-1 and TRBJ1-2; tentatively, D is TRBD1 (5 bases). The V gene lost 4 bases and the J gene lost 5 bases, with 8 bases spanning the gap. The germline CDR1 and CDR2 sequences are DFQATT and SNEGSKA (reference sequence). CDR3 size: 11 residues. The CDR3 region is CSATGTYGYTF. DNA for the CDR3: TGCAGTGCTACCGGGACTTATGGCTACACCTTC.